What follows are 29 T cell receptor beta chains derived from one specimen sequenced in a study. TCRdb processed the 5' RACE reads anew with MiXCR; each CDR3 protein has one entry. This sample has about 42,000 distinct CDR3 sequences, with about 29% found just once. Material: tumor-infiltrating memory CD4+ T cells sorted from the breast tumor. Sample subset: memory CD4+ T cells, CD4+CD45RO+CD25-. These TCRs come from a female donor with breast cancer.

This sequence joins TRBV9 and TRBJ1-6; 7 positions match TRBD1. Germline values: CDR1 SGDLS, CDR2 YYNGEE. This CDR3 comprises 15 residues. After removal of 0 bases from V and 7 bases from J, the junction contained 4 bases not matched to a gene. CDR3 nucleotide sequence: TGTGCCAGCAGCGTAGGAGGGGGCAAAAATTCACCCCTCCACTTT. As protein: CASSVGGGKNSPLHF.

The rearrangement uses TRBV6-5 and TRBJ1-1, with D unresolved. Trimming removed 2 bases from V and 5 bases from J, with 12 bases in between. Germline V gives CDR1 MNHEY, CDR2 SVGAGI. This CDR3 is 14 amino acids long. CDR3 residues: CASSYEGMGTEAFF. The CDR3 DNA reads TGTGCCAGCAGTTACGAGGGCATGGGAACTGAAGCTTTCTTT.

There are a few counts of this clonotype. V gene TRBV9 combines with J gene TRBJ2-3; 7 bases align to TRBD2. Germline CDR1 and CDR2: SGDLS and YYNGEE. The junction had 8 bases not matched to a gene; V was cut back by 0 bases and J by 4 bases. The CDR3 consists of 16 residues. The CDR3 reads CASSVAEGGPADTQYF. The CDR3 coding sequence is TGTGCCAGCAGCGTAGCGGAGGGAGGGCCCGCAGATACGCAGTATTTT.

This clonotype occurred many times. The chain recombines TRBV29-1 with TRBJ1-2; a possible D gene is TRBD1 (6 bases). The V end lost 2 bases, the J end lost 4 bases, and 8 bases lay between the germline ends. The V gene's germline CDR1 is SQVTM and CDR2 ANQGSEA. The CDR3 is 12 amino acids. Written as DNA, the CDR3 is TGCAGCGTTGAAATAGGGGGCTATGGCTACACCTTC. This sequence encodes CSVEIGGYGYTF.

The rearrangement uses TRBV12-3 or TRBV12-4 and TRBJ2-2; unclear D gene. This CDR3 contains 14 residues. Deletions cut 6 bases from V and 7 bases from J, with 15 bases between. The CDR3 sequence is CASSRDLMGGELFF. Written as DNA, the CDR3 is TGTGCCAGCAGCCGCGACCTAATGGGCGGGGAGCTGTTTTTT.

This clonotype was observed at least ten times. The gene calls are TRBV12-3 or TRBV12-4 and TRBJ2-1; either TRBD1 or TRBD2 may supply D (5 bases each). The CDR3 contains 14 residues. V gave up 5 bases and J gave up 0 bases, with 8 bases separating them. The CDR3 loop reads CASSPGPSYNEQFF. The DNA of the CDR3 is TGTGCCAGCAGTCCGGGGCCCTCCTACAATGAGCAGTTCTTC.

A few counts support this clonotype. V usage is TRBV5-1 and J usage is TRBJ2-3; the D is unclear. The CDR3 totals 15 residues. V shed 4 bases and J shed 3 bases, with 15 bases lying between them. Looked up from germline, CDR1 is SGHRS and CDR2 is YFSETQ. The CDR3 sequence is CASSPEWVITDTQYF. The DNA of the CDR3 is TGCGCCAGCAGCCCCGAATGGGTGATAACAGATACGCAGTATTTT.

This clonotype was detected a few times. V gene TRBV10-3 combines with J gene TRBJ1-1, with unresolved D. V was pared by 4 bases and J by 3 bases, with 15 bases between. The CDR3 covers 15 residues. Germline CDR1 reads ENHRY; CDR2 reads SYGVKD. CDR3 nucleotide sequence: TGTGCCATCAGTGGGCGTTCGGACCGCCACACTGAAGCTTTCTTT. It encodes CAISGRSDRHTEAFF.

This clonotype was observed at least ten times. CDR3 sequence: CASSPSGGFGSNQPQHF. The CDR3, as DNA: TGTGCCAGCAGTCCCTCCGGGGGCTTCGGCTCTAATCAGCCCCAGCATTTT. The V and J genes are TRBV12-3 or TRBV12-4 and TRBJ1-5, with D possibly being TRBD1 (6 bases). Trimming took 5 bases from V and 4 from J, leaving 21 bases between them. There are 17 residues in the CDR3.

This clonotype was found many times. This rearrangement joins TRBV4-3 to TRBJ2-7; 7 bases agree with TRBD2. The CDR3 has 15 amino acids. Trimming removed 5 bases from V and 3 bases from J; junction bases left unmatched: 10. Germline V gives CDR1 LGHNA, CDR2 YSLEER. CDR3 sequence: CASSKGVGRDYEQYF. In nucleotides, the CDR3 is TGCGCCAGCAGCAAAGGGGTGGGGAGGGACTACGAGCAGTACTTC.

This clonotype was seen ten or more times. CDR3 residues: CASSFSSVQETQYF. In DNA, the CDR3 is TGTGCCAGCAGCTTTTCGTCAGTCCAAGAGACCCAGTACTTC. The chain employs TRBV7-9 and TRBJ2-5; unclear D gene. Trimming took 3 bases from V and 1 from J, leaving 9 bases between them. CDR3 size: 14 residues. CDR1 is SEHNR, CDR2 FQNEAQ, per germline (reference sequence). Full variable domain (outside the CDR3, taken from reference TRBV7-9 and TRBJ2-5): DTGVSQNPRHKITKRGQNVTFRCDPISEHNRLYWYRQTLGQGPEFLTYFQNEAQLEKSRLLSDRFSAERPKGSFSTLEIQRTEQGDSAMYLCASSFSSVQETQYFGPGTRLLVL.

Only a few counts were recorded for this clonotype. The rearrangement joins TRBV29-1 to TRBJ2-5; 7 bases line up with TRBD1. V lost 4 bases and J lost 2; bases outside the gene matches: 4. This CDR3 region has 13 residues. Germline loops: CDR1 SQVTM, CDR2 ANQGSEA. The CDR3, as DNA: TGCAGCGTTGCTAGGGACAGACAAGAGACCCAGTACTTC. It encodes CSVARDRQETQYF.

In this sample, this clonotype is medium-sized. The CDR3: CASSRLRGNEQFF. The DNA of the CDR3 is TGTGCCAGCAGCCGCCTAAGGGGGAATGAGCAGTTCTTC. V usage is TRBV4-2 and J usage is TRBJ2-1, with D possibly TRBD1 on 6 matching bases. Trimming left V 4 bases short and J 7 bases short, with 11 bases between. This CDR3 region has 13 residues. The germline V gene encodes CDR1 LGHNA and CDR2 YNFKEQ.

By its share, this clonotype is medium-sized. The chain employs TRBV10-3 and TRBJ2-3, with D uncertain. Trimming pared 7 bases from V and 3 bases from J, leaving 11 bases between. Germline V CDR1 and CDR2: ENHRY, SYGVKD. This CDR3 has 13 residues. The CDR3 loop is CAITGRETDTQYF. DNA for the CDR3: TGTGCCATCACTGGACGAGAGACAGATACGCAGTATTTT.

CDR3 in amino acids: CASTEPGPATNYGYTF. The CDR3 DNA is TGTGCCAGCACCGAACCCGGGCCGGCGACTAACTATGGCTACACCTTC. The chain employs TRBV6-1 and TRBJ1-2; D gene uncertain. Between the trimmed V and J ends, which lost 7 bases and 0 bases, there was a span of 18 bases. This CDR3 spans 16 amino acids. CDR1 and CDR2 (germline): MNHNS, SASEGT.

The rearrangement links TRBV29-1 to TRBJ2-1; D remains ambiguous. Looked up from germline, CDR1 is SQVTM and CDR2 is ANQGSEA. CDR3 length: 10 amino acids. V lost 4 bases to trimming and J lost 7 bases, with 5 bases between them. Here the CDR3 DNA reads TGCAGCGTTGTGGGGAATGAGCAGTTCTTC. It is translated as CSVVGNEQFF.

Only a few counts were recorded for this clonotype. V usage is TRBV20-1 and J usage is TRBJ2-7; D is ambiguous. With 7 bases removed from V and 3 bases from J, the gap between germline ends came to 10 bases. The CDR3 runs to 11 residues. CDR1 and CDR2 (germline): DFQATT, SNEGSKA (reference sequence). This CDR3 is CSVPGSYEQYF. DNA for the CDR3: TGCAGTGTGCCGGGTAGCTACGAGCAGTACTTC.

This clonotype has only a few counts. V is TRBV21-1 and J is TRBJ2-2; no DNA check was done on the table's D call, TRBD2. TRBV21-1 is annotated as a pseudogene. The CDR3 is 12 residues long. This CDR3 is CASSLAGGELFF. CDR3 coding DNA: TGTGCCAGCAGCCTAGCTGGCGGGGAGCTGTTTTTT.

This clonotype was seen a handful of times. The chain recombines TRBV5-1 with TRBJ2-1; D is ambiguous. V was shortened by 0 bases and J by 6 bases, with 13 bases between the two germline ends. CDR1 is SGHRS, CDR2 YFSETQ, per germline. The CDR3 is made up of 15 amino acids. The CDR3 reads CASSLVQEGINEQFF. DNA for the CDR3: TGCGCCAGCAGCTTGGTCCAAGAAGGTATCAATGAGCAGTTCTTC.

This clonotype occurred a few times. The chain combines TRBV20-1 with TRBJ2-1, with D uncertain. V was shortened by 0 bases and J by 4 bases, with 13 bases between the two germline ends. Germline V gene lookup returns CDR1 DFQATT and CDR2 SNEGSKA (reference sequence). There are 15 residues in the CDR3. Written as DNA, the CDR3 is TGCAGTGCTAGAGATCTGGGGTTGACATACAATGAGCAGTTCTTC. The encoded protein is CSARDLGLTYNEQFF.

The rearrangement links TRBV7-9 to TRBJ2-1; D ambiguous. CDR3 size: 14 residues. The V end was cut by 0 bases, the J end by 7 bases, with 10 bases between. The germline CDR1 and CDR2 sequences are SEHNR and FQNEAQ (reference sequence). Written as DNA, the CDR3 is TGTGCCAGCAGCTTAGCTTTCCCCGGGAATGAGCAGTTCTTC. Its translation is CASSLAFPGNEQFF.

CDR3 sequence (DNA): TGCGCCAGCAGCCAGCGGGGACAGGGGTCCTACAATGAGCAGTTCTTC. Its translation: CASSQRGQGSYNEQFF. The genes are TRBV4-1 and TRBJ2-1, with 10 bases aligning to TRBD1. CDR1 and CDR2 from the germline V gene are MGHRA and YSYEKL. The CDR3 covers 16 residues. J lost 1 base, V lost 3 bases, and 3 bases had no gene match.

This clonotype has just a few counts. This chain joins TRBV7-2 and TRBJ2-2; 7 bases map to TRBD1. CDR1 is SGHTA and CDR2 is FQGNSA in the germline V gene. V trimming: 6 bases; J trimming: 0 bases; junction bases outside the gene matches: 13. This CDR3 region has 18 residues. CDR3 coding DNA: TGTGCCAGCAGAGCCGGGACAGCTAGAATGGCGAACACCGGGGAGCTGTTTTTT. Translated: CASRAGTARMANTGELFF.

This clonotype was observed a few times. The chain employs TRBV7-3 and TRBJ2-3, with D unresolved. CDR1 and CDR2 (germline): SGHTA, FQGTGA. The CDR3 consists of 15 residues. V was trimmed by 0 bases and J by 4 bases, leaving 11 bases between them. CDR3 protein: CASSLTGWWADTQYF. As DNA, the CDR3 is TGTGCCAGCAGCTTAACCGGCTGGTGGGCAGATACGCAGTATTTT.

This clonotype is termed medium-sized. The rearrangement uses TRBV6-6 and TRBJ1-1; 8 positions match TRBD1. Trimming cost V 8 bases and J 3 bases; bases outside gene matches: 11. In germline, CDR1 is MNHNY, CDR2 SVGAGI (reference sequence). The CDR3 loop spans 15 amino acids. CDR3 nucleotides: TGTGCCAGCTCAGGCCGAGGACAGGGAGACACTGAAGCTTTCTTT. Amino acids: CASSGRGQGDTEAFF.

The gene calls are TRBV12-3 or TRBV12-4 and TRBJ1-4; 8 bases are a match to TRBD1. V lost 8 bases, J lost 6 bases, and 8 bases stayed unmatched. CDR3 size: 14 residues. CDR3 DNA sequence: TGTGCCAGCGGGGCAGGGGGCAATGATGAAAAACTGTTTTTT. Protein product: CASGAGGNDEKLFF.

The genes are TRBV19 and TRBJ2-2; D remains unclear. The CDR3 contains 13 residues. Germline V gene data show CDR1 as LNHDA and CDR2 as SQIVND (reference sequence). V dropped 7 bases and J dropped 1 base, with 7 bases sitting between them. CDR3 nucleotides: TGTGCCAGTACTCGACAGAACACCGGGGAGCTGTTTTTT. Protein sequence: CASTRQNTGELFF.

The CDR3 loop reads CAIIRSTGGYEQYF. CDR3 DNA: TGTGCCATCATCAGGTCGACAGGGGGCTACGAGCAGTACTTC. V and J are TRBV27 and TRBJ2-7; the match to TRBD1 covers 9 bases. The CDR3 loop spans 14 amino acids. Germline V gives CDR1 MNHEY, CDR2 SMNVEV (reference sequence). J gave up 3 bases and V 10 bases, and 10 bases lay outside the gene matches.

A remark on this clonotype: The germline gene is not matched at one end of the junction; a read error may be the cause. The chain employs TRBV11-2 and TRBJ2-1, with D possibly matching TRBD1 (7 bases). The germline CDR1 and CDR2 sequences are SGHAT and FQNNGV. This CDR3 has 18 amino acids. CDR3 nucleotides: TGTGCCAGCAGCTTATCGTTTCTGGCAGGGGGGTCCTACAGTGAGCAGTTCTTC. This codes for CASSLSFLAGGSYSEQFF.